This T cell receptor beta chain was documented in a study of cytomegalovirus exposure and HLA in healthy donors. Use of 60 Vbeta and 13 Jbeta primers characterized the PCR. The data were produced by immunoSEQ multiplex PCR, yet TCRdb's version contains in-frame clones alone and is incomplete. The sample yields 270,000 or so clones, around 90% seen once. This CDR3 region has 17 residues. Unmatched junction bases numbered 7, after V lost 1 base and J lost 6 bases. Germline V CDR1 and CDR2: MGHRA, YSYEKL. The sample comprised PBMCs. J is TRBJ1-6 and V is TRBV4-1, with 9 bases identical to TRBD1. The TCR sequence derives from a girl aged 2 to 10 in good health and CMV-seronegative. CDR3 coding DNA: TGCGCCAGCAGCCAAGTTTTCGGACAGGGGCGTAATTCACCCCTCCACTTT. It encodes CASSQVFGQGRNSPLHF.